The 12 T cell receptor beta chains below were found in one sample sequenced in a study of CXCR3-negative and CXCR3-positive naive CD8 T cells. Points from the study as a whole: Naive cells positive for CXCR3 carried more hydrophobic TRB CDR3s than CXCR3-negative ones.

TRB cDNA was prepared as libraries by UMI-labeled 5' RACE. For each CDR3 protein, TCRdb gives one entry from its re-call of the 5' RACE reads, without DNA. The listing records roughly 61,000 distinct CDR3 sequences. No antigen has been identified for these receptors. Sequences were obtained from naive CXCR3+ CD8+ T cells from blood. Subset given: CD45RO-CCR7+CD27+CD95- naive CD8+ T cells expressing CXCR3 (TNR3+). These receptors originate from a human donor in good health. Some clones in this sample may be carry-over from other donors' samples.

This rearrangement joins TRBV7-9 to TRBJ2-1; TCRdb reports TRBD2, a call that lacks DNA to check it against. The CDR3 covers 16 residues. The germline CDR1 and CDR2 sequences are SEHNR and FQNEAQ (reference sequence). The CDR3 region is CASETRGGSLSNEQFF.

The rearrangement joins TRBV2 to TRBJ1-5; the TRBD1 assignment by TCRdb is unverifiable without DNA. Germline assignment: CDR1 SNHLY and CDR2 FYNNEI. The CDR3 is 17 residues long. CDR3 protein: CASSEALDRGSNQPQHF.

The chain recombines TRBV28 with TRBJ2-7; with no DNA, the TCRdb D assignment of TRBD1 cannot be verified. Germline lookup yields CDR1 MDHEN and CDR2 SYDVKM. The CDR3 loop spans 13 amino acids. The CDR3 reads CASGPRDRYEQYF.

V usage is TRBV7-2 and J usage is TRBJ2-1; TCRdb selects TRBD1, and the lack of DNA leaves this call unchecked. Germline V gene lookup returns CDR1 SGHTA and CDR2 FQGNSA. The CDR3 consists of 13 residues. The CDR3 sequence is CASSLWTGNEQFF.

This chain links TRBV29-1 with TRBJ1-1. The length of the CDR3 is 13 residues. CDR1 SQVTM and CDR2 ANQGSEA come from the germline V gene. CDR3 in amino acids: CSVEESGGVEAFF.

This chain links TRBV18 with TRBJ1-1; no DNA is available, so the TRBD1 call from TCRdb remains unchecked. CDR1 is KGHSH, CDR2 LQKENI, per germline. This CDR3 contains 16 residues. CDR3 sequence: CASSPPSGRGNTEAFF.

The CDR3 sequence: CASSQDRFGRNNEKLFF. The chain is built from TRBV4-3 and TRBJ1-4; the D gene TCRdb calls, TRBD1, cannot be checked with no DNA. CDR1 and CDR2 from the germline V gene are LGHNA and YSLEER. The CDR3 loop spans 17 amino acids.

The chain recombines TRBV9 with TRBJ1-5; TCRdb lists TRBD1, though no DNA is available to test this call. CDR1 and CDR2 (germline): SGDLS, YYNGEE. This CDR3 contains 14 residues. The CDR3 protein is CASSVGDNNQPQHF.

The chain carries TRBV28 and TRBJ2-7; TCRdb picks TRBD1, but there is no DNA to check that call. In germline, CDR1 is MDHEN, CDR2 SYDVKM. The CDR3 spans 18 residues. This CDR3 reads CASGGSRTGGVWSYEQYF.

V is TRBV29-1 and J is TRBJ2-7; TCRdb lists TRBD2, though no DNA is available to test this call. CDR1 is SQVTM and CDR2 is ANQGSEA in the germline V gene. This CDR3 comprises 15 residues. The CDR3 loop reads CSVETGTRVPYEQYF.

The chain recombines TRBV7-9 with TRBJ2-7. The CDR3 loop spans 14 amino acids. Germline V lookup: CDR1 SEHNR, CDR2 FQNEAQ (reference sequence). The CDR3 region is CASSFDRASYEQYF.

The chain carries TRBV3-1 and TRBJ2-3; the TCRdb call, TRBD2, lacks DNA for checking. This CDR3 contains 17 residues. The germline V gene has CDR1 LGHDT and CDR2 YNNKEL (reference sequence). CDR3 loop: CASSQISGGISTDTQYF.